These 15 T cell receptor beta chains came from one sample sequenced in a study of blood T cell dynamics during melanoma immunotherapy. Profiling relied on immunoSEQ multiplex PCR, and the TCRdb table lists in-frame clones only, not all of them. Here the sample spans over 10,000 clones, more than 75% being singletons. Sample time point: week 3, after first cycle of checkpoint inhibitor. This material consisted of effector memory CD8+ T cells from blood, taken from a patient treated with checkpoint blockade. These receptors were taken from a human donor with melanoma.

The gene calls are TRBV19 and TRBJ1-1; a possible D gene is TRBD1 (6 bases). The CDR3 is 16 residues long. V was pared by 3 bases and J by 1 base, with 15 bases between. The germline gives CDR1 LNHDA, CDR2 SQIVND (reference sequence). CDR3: CASSIWGPGPNTEAFF. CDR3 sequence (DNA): TGTGCCAGTAGTATTTGGGGGCCGGGGCCGAACACTGAAGCTTTCTTT.

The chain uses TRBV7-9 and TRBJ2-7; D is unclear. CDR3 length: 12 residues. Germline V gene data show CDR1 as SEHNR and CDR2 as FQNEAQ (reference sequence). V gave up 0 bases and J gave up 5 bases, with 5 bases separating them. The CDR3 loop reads CASSLAPHEQYF. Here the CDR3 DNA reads TGTGCCAGCAGCTTAGCCCCCCACGAGCAGTACTTC.

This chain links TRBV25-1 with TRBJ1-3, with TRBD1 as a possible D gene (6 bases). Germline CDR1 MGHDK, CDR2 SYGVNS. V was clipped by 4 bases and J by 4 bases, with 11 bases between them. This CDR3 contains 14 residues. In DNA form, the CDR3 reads TGTGCCAGCAGTGGGGGTGGGGGCGGAAACACCATATATTTT. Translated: CASSGGGGGNTIYF.

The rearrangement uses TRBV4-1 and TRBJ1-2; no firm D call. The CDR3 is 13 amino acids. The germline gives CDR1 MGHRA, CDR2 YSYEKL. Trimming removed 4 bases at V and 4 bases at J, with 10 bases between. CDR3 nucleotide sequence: TGCGCCAGCAGCCCCCTCGGTAGCTATGGCTACACCTTC. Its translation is CASSPLGSYGYTF.

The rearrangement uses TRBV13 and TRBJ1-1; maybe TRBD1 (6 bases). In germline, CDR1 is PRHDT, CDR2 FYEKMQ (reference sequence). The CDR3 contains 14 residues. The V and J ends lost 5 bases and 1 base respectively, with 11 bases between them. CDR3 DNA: TGTGCCAGCAGCCTTAAACAGGGGAACACTGAAGCTTTCTTT. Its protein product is CASSLKQGNTEAFF.

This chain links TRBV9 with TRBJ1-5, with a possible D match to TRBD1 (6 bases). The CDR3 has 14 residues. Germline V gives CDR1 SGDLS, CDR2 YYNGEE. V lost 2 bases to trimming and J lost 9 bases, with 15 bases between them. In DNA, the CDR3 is TGTGCCAGCAGCGTGCTGGAGACAGGAGCGCCCCAGCATTTT. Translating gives CASSVLETGAPQHF. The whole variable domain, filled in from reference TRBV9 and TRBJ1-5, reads DSGVTQTPKHLITATGQRVTLRCSPRSGDLSVYWYQQSLDQGLQFLIQYYNGEERAKGNILERFSAQQFPDLHSELNLSSLELGDSALYFCASSVLETGAPQHFGDGTRLSIL.

The CDR3 nucleotides read TGTGCCAGCAGTTTAGTCGGGACTAGCTTCAATGAGCAGTTCTTC. This sequence encodes CASSLVGTSFNEQFF. The V call is TRBV27, the J call TRBJ2-1; 9 bases map to TRBD2. In germline, CDR1 is MNHEY, CDR2 SMNVEV (reference sequence). V trimming: 2 bases; J trimming: 6 bases; junction bases outside the gene matches: 5. CDR3 length: 15 residues.

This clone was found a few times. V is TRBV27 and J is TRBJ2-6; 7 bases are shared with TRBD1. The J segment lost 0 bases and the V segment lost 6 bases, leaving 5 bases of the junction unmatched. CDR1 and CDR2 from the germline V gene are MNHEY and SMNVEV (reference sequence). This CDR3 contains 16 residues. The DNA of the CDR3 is TGTGCCAGCAGAGGGGGCGCCAGCTCTGGGGCCAACGTCCTGACTTTC. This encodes CASRGGASSGANVLTF.

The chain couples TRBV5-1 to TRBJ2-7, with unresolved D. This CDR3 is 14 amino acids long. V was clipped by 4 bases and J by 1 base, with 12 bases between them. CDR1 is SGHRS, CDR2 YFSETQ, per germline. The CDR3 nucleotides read TGCGCCAGCAGCCCAGGAGAAGATTCCTACGAGCAGTACTTC. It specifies CASSPGEDSYEQYF.

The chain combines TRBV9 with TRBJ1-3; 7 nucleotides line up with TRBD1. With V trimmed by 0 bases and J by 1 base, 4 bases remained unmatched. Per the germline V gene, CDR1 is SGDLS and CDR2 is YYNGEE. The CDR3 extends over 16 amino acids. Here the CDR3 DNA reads TGTGCCAGCAGCGTAGCCCAGGGGGGATCTGGAAACACCATATATTTT. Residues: CASSVAQGGSGNTIYF.

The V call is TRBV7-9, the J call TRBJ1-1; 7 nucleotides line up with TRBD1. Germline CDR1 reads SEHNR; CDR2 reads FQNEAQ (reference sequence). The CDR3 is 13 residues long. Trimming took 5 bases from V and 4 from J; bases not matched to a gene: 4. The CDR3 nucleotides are TGTGCCAGCAGCCCAACAGGGGTCACTGAAGCTTTCTTT. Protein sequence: CASSPTGVTEAFF.

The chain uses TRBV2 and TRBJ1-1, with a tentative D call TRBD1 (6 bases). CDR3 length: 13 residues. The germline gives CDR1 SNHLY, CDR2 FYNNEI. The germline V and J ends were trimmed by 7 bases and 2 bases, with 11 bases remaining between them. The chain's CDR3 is CASNGGLNTEAFF. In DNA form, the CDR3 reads TGTGCCAGCAATGGGGGCCTCAACACTGAAGCTTTCTTT.

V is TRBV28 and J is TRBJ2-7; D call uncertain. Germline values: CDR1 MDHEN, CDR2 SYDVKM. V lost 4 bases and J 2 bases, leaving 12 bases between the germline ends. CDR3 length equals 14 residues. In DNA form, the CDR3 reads TGTGCCAGCAGTTCGCTCGACGGAACCTACGAGCAGTACTTC. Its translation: CASSSLDGTYEQYF.

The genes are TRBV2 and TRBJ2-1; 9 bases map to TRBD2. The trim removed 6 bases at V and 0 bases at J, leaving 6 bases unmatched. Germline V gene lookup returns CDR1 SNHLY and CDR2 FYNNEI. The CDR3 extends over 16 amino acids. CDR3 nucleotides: TGTGCCAGCAGGGGGCTAGCGGGGAGCTCCTACAATGAGCAGTTCTTC. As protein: CASRGLAGSSYNEQFF.

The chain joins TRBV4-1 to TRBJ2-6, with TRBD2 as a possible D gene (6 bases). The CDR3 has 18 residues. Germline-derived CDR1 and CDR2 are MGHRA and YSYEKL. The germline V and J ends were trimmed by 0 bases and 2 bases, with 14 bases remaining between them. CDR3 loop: CASSQEGGEPTGANVLTF. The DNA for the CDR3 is TGCGCCAGCAGCCAAGAAGGCGGGGAGCCCACTGGGGCCAACGTCCTGACTTTC.